The clone carrying this T cell receptor beta chain appeared a single time. Through a sample-barcoded 5' primer and a J-beta primer mix, a second PCR was run for roughly 6 to 11 cycles. TCRdb re-derived calls from the 5' RACE reads in MiXCR, one entry per CDR3 protein. Of hundreds of thousands of distinct CDR3 sequences listed, around 30% are singletons. The CDR3 contains 15 residues. Trimming cost V 5 bases and J 5 bases, with 18 bases left between them. Germline assignment: CDR1 SGHVS and CDR2 FNYEAQ. The data derive from a study of blood T cells in healthy people across ages. The material sequenced was blood. This rearrangement joins TRBV7-6 to TRBJ2-5; D call uncertain. The sequence derives from an elderly woman in good health. The CDR3 coding sequence is TGTGCCAGCAGCACAGACAAGGTTGGATTGGAGACCCAGTACTTC. Encoded protein: CASSTDKVGLETQYF.